This record looks at one T cell receptor beta chain sequence and its context. The same CDR3 arises from other DNA sequences in this sample as well. Produced via immunoSEQ multiplex PCR; TCRdb's table is partial and in-frame only. The sample includes about 2 million clones, over 85% of them seen just once. Donors comprised healthy HIV-negative adults lacking recent acute infections or vaccinations. Germline CDR1 is KGHSH and CDR2 is LQKENI. The CDR3 covers 15 residues. J lost 8 bases, V lost 0 bases, and 1 base had no gene match. These data are taken from a study of shared clonotypes between healthy human individuals.

Sequences were obtained from naive CD4+ T cells sorted from blood. The subset here: CD45RA+ positively selected. This clonotype was sampled from a man aged 18 to 30 in good health. This chain joins TRBV18 and TRBJ1-4; 12 bases align to TRBD1. The CDR3 sequence is CASSPPGTGGEKLFF. The CDR3 DNA is TGTGCCAGCTCACCACCCGGGACAGGGGGCGAAAAACTGTTTTTT.